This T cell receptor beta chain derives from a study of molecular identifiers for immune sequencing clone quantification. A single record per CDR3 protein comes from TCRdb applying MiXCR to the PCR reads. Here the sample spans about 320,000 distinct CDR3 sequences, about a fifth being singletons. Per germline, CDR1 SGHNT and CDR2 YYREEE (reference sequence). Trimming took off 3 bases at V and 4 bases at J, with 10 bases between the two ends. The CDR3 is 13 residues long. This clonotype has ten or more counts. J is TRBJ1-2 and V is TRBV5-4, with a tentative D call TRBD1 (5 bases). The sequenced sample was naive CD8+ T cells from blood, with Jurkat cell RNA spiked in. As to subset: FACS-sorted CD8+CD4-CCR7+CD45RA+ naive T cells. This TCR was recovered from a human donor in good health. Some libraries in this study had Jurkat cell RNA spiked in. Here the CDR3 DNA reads TGTGCCAGCAGCTCCCAGGACATCTATGGCTACACCTTC. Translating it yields CASSSQDIYGYTF. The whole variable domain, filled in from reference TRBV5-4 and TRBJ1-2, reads ETGVTQSPTHLIKTRGQQVTLRCSSQSGHNTVSWYQQALGQGPQFIFQYYREEENGRGNFPPRFSGLQFPNYSSELNVNALELDDSALYLCASSSQDIYGYTFGSGTRLTVV.